The 10 T cell receptor beta chains below all came from one sample that was sequenced in a study of metastatic and nonmetastatic thyroid tumors (TCRdb year 2020). No treatment had been received by any patient before thyroid surgery. Libraries were prepared through PCR. For sequencing, an Illumina HiSeq 4000 was employed. TCRdb reanalyzed the raw reads on its own, using fastp at Q25 for trimming and MiXCR for clone calling, and kept in-frame beta chains. The sample table records roughly 13,000 clones; roughly 28% of these occur just once. Clones ranked in the top ten supply roughly 3.7% of the sample. What was sequenced was blood. The receptors were sampled from a female donor with papillary thyroid cancer or a benign thyroid nodule (not recorded which). Some clones in this sample may be carry-over from other donors' samples.

The V and J genes are TRBV4-2 and TRBJ2-1, with 7 bases fitting TRBD2. The J segment lost 7 bases and the V segment lost 4 bases, leaving 13 bases of the junction unmatched. Per germline, CDR1 LGHNA and CDR2 YNFKEQ. The CDR3 length is 16 residues. CDR3 sequence (DNA): TGTGCCAGCAGCCCCCTATCTGGCGGGAGAGGGAATGAGCAGTTCTTC. It yields the protein CASSPLSGGRGNEQFF.

By proportion, this clone is medium-sized. This chain uses TRBV18 with TRBJ2-7; 8 bases match TRBD2. Germline V gives CDR1 KGHSH, CDR2 LQKENI. This CDR3 has 18 residues. The V gene end was trimmed by 4 bases and the J gene end by 0 bases; junction bases not matched to a gene: 14. CDR3 coding DNA: TGTGCCAGCTCACGGCATTCCTTAGCGGGGAGGAGCTCCTACGAGCAGTACTTC. Its translation: CASSRHSLAGRSSYEQYF.

The chain employs TRBV29-1 and TRBJ1-2; unclear D gene. V was trimmed by 3 bases and J by 8 bases, leaving 1 base between them. The CDR3 contains 8 residues. The germline V gene has CDR1 SQVTM and CDR2 ANQGSEA. The CDR3 DNA is TGCAGCGTTGACGGCTACACCTTC. It encodes CSVDGYTF.

This clone was seen at least ten times. The chain uses TRBV10-3 and TRBJ2-3; 10 nucleotides align to TRBD2. Trimming at V came to 2 bases and at J to 5 bases, leaving 10 bases not matched to a gene. The CDR3 spans 17 residues. Germline CDR1 is ENHRY and CDR2 is SYGVKD. The chain's CDR3 is CAISERPSSGSGDTQYF. CDR3 bases: TGTGCCATCAGTGAGAGGCCGTCTAGCGGGAGCGGAGATACGCAGTATTTT.

There are many counts of this clone. The rearrangement uses TRBV5-1 and TRBJ2-5, with TRBD2 matching 11 bases. CDR1 SGHRS and CDR2 YFSETQ come from the germline V gene. The CDR3 runs to 14 residues. V trimming: 4 bases; J trimming: 5 bases; junction bases outside the gene matches: 4. The CDR3 sequence is CASSLSGRGETQYF. The DNA for the CDR3 is TGCGCCAGCAGCCTTAGCGGGAGGGGCGAGACCCAGTACTTC.

In its sample, this clone is medium-sized. The V gene is TRBV5-1, the J gene TRBJ1-4; the match to TRBD1 covers 7 bases. This CDR3 comprises 14 residues. CDR1 is SGHRS and CDR2 is YFSETQ in the germline V gene. V was clipped by 5 bases and J by 4 bases; unmatched bases: 5. The CDR3 region is CASSLQGSNEKLFF. The CDR3 DNA sequence: TGCGCCAGCAGTCTACAGGGGAGTAATGAAAAACTGTTTTTT.

The rearrangement joins TRBV18 to TRBJ2-7, with D possibly TRBD2 on 6 matching bases. Trimming pared 6 bases from V and 0 bases from J, leaving 12 bases between. From germline, CDR1 is KGHSH and CDR2 LQKENI. This CDR3 region has 14 residues. The CDR3 region has the DNA TGTGCCAGCTCTGTCTCGGACTACTCCTACGAGCAGTACTTC. Amino acids: CASSVSDYSYEQYF.

This clone was observed a few times. At one of its ends the junction is not consistent with the germline gene, which may arise from a read error. The genes are TRBV6-2 or TRBV6-3 and TRBJ2-2; D is tentatively TRBD1 or TRBD2 (6 bases each). The CDR3 consists of 15 residues. The germline gives CDR1 MNHEY, CDR2 SVGEGT. CDR3 bases: TGTGCCAGCAGTTCACTAGCCGGGGACACCGTGGAGCTGTTTTTT. Translating it yields CASSSLAGDTVELFF.

The chain employs TRBV20-1 and TRBJ2-7, with 13 bases matching TRBD2. Germline assignment: CDR1 DFQATT and CDR2 SNEGSKA (reference sequence). The CDR3 consists of 15 residues. V was clipped by 6 bases and J by 3 bases; unmatched bases: 8. The CDR3 sequence: CSAERTSGRYYEQYF. For the CDR3, the DNA is TGCAGTGCAGAGCGGACTAGCGGGAGATACTACGAGCAGTACTTC.

V gene TRBV6-1 combines with J gene TRBJ2-2; weak D call: TRBD2 (6 bases). Trimming shortened V by 7 bases and J by 3 bases, and 15 bases separated the two germline ends. CDR1 is MNHNS and CDR2 is SASEGT in the germline V gene. The CDR3 is 15 residues long. Here the CDR3 DNA reads TGTGCCAGCATGCCGGGGGTGCCGGACACCGGGGAGCTGTTTTTT. As protein: CASMPGVPDTGELFF.